These 21 T cell receptor beta chains came from one sample sequenced in a study of cytomegalovirus exposure and HLA in healthy donors. PCR involved 60 Vbeta and 13 Jbeta primers. Here immunoSEQ multiplex PCR was the method, and the copy in TCRdb shows in-frame clones only, minus some. This table has around 150,000 clones, around 65% appearing once. Input material: PBMCs. Receptors originate from a woman aged 35 to 49 in good health and CMV-seropositive.

This clone was seen more than once but under ten times. V and J are TRBV19 and TRBJ2-2; maybe TRBD1 (6 bases). This CDR3 has 15 residues. Trimming removed 4 bases at V and 1 base at J, with 10 bases between. Germline CDR1 reads LNHDA; CDR2 reads SQIVND (reference sequence). The CDR3 sequence: CASSKDRRNTGELFF. In DNA, the CDR3 is TGTGCCAGTAGTAAGGACAGACGGAACACCGGGGAGCTGTTTTTT.

The V and J genes are TRBV7-8 and TRBJ2-2; no clear D. Looked up from germline, CDR1 is SGHVS and CDR2 is FQNEAQ. CDR3 length: 12 residues. Deletions cut 5 bases from V and 6 bases from J, with 7 bases between. The CDR3 bases are TGTGCCAGCAGCCCTAAGTCCGGGGAGCTGTTTTTT. Encoded protein: CASSPKSGELFF.

V usage is TRBV25-1 and J usage is TRBJ2-5, with D possibly matching TRBD2 (6 bases). The closer fit of TRBJ2-7 to the DNA end suggests the J call may be wrong. The CDR3 consists of 13 residues. Germline V gene lookup returns CDR1 MGHDK and CDR2 SYGVNS. The CDR3 nucleotides are TGTGCCAGCAGTGGTGGACCAGCGGGCGAGCAGTACTTC. Translated, it gives CASSGGPAGEQYF.

This clone has more than one count but fewer than ten. The chain couples TRBV19 to TRBJ1-4, with TRBD1 matching over 8 bases. The germline gives CDR1 LNHDA, CDR2 SQIVND (reference sequence). Losses at the gene ends were 6 bases for V and 7 bases for J; bases not matched to a gene: 4. The CDR3 sequence is 13 residues long. The CDR3 sequence is CASRQGGREKLFF. The CDR3 region has the DNA TGTGCCAGTAGACAGGGGGGCCGTGAAAAACTGTTTTTT.

The gene calls are TRBV7-9 and TRBJ1-3; tentative D call: TRBD1 (6 bases). Germline CDR1 is SEHNR and CDR2 is FQNEAQ (reference sequence). Deletions cut 2 bases from V and 4 bases from J, with 15 bases between. CDR3 length: 16 residues. CDR3 amino acids: CASSLPFTGMGNTIYF. Here the CDR3 DNA reads TGTGCCAGCAGCTTACCCTTTACAGGGATGGGAAACACCATATATTTT.

The rearrangement joins TRBV5-6 to TRBJ1-6; 9 positions match TRBD1. With 5 bases clipped from V and 7 bases from J, the junction kept 4 bases outside the gene matches. Germline-derived CDR1 and CDR2 are SGHDT and YYEEEE. This CDR3 is built from 14 residues. The CDR3 nucleotides read TGTGCCAGCAGACTGACAGGGGGAAATTCACCCCTCCACTTT. It yields the protein CASRLTGGNSPLHF.

The rearrangement joins TRBV23-1 to TRBJ2-1; 10 bases line up with TRBD2. TRBV23-1 is classed as an ORF, of uncertain function. This CDR3 contains 14 residues. The V segment lost 7 bases and the J segment 4 bases; nucleotides outside the gene matches: 4. This chain's CDR3 is CASNGTSEYNEQFF. Written as DNA, the CDR3 is TGCGCCAGCAATGGGACTAGCGAGTACAATGAGCAGTTCTTC.

This chain links TRBV4-2 with TRBJ2-7; D perhaps matches TRBD1 (5 bases). The CDR3 consists of 15 residues. Germline CDR1 and CDR2: LGHNA and YNFKEQ. Trimming removed 4 bases from V and 3 bases from J, with 16 bases in between. The CDR3 DNA is TGTGCCAGCAGCCCGTTGGGGCGCACAATCTACGAGCAGTACTTC. Translating it yields CASSPLGRTIYEQYF.

This rearrangement joins TRBV6-5 to TRBJ2-7; maybe TRBD1 (5 bases). The CDR3 sequence is 15 residues long. Germline CDR1 reads MNHEY; CDR2 reads SVGAGI. V was clipped by 2 bases and J by 2 bases, with 13 bases between them. CDR3 nucleotides: TGTGCCAGCAGTTACGCGGCAGGGCCTCCCTACGAGCAGTACTTC. This gives the protein CASSYAAGPPYEQYF.

The chain couples TRBV7-9 to TRBJ1-2; D is perhaps TRBD1 (6 bases). Germline V CDR1 and CDR2: SEHNR, FQNEAQ (reference sequence). The V end lost 1 base, the J end lost 0 bases, and 9 bases lay between the germline ends. The CDR3 covers 15 residues. CDR3 residues: CASSLGTAANYGYTF. The DNA for the CDR3 is TGTGCCAGCAGCTTAGGGACAGCCGCTAACTATGGCTACACCTTC. The full variable domain, in which reference TRBV7-9 and TRBJ1-2 provide the parts outside the CDR3, is DTGVSQNPRHKITKRGQNVTFRCDPISEHNRLYWYRQTLGQGPEFLTYFQNEAQLEKSRLLSDRFSAERPKGSFSTLEIQRTEQGDSAMYLCASSLGTAANYGYTFGSGTRLTVV.

In its sample, this clone was seen a few times. The chain joins TRBV7-8 to TRBJ2-3, with TRBD2 identical over 9 bases. V lost 5 bases, J lost 6 bases, and 15 bases stayed unmatched. From germline, CDR1 is SGHVS and CDR2 FQNEAQ. The CDR3 has 17 residues. The CDR3 region has the DNA TGTGCCAGCAGCGCCCCCCTGAGGGCGGGGGGGCTGGATACGCAGTATTTT. Its translation is CASSAPLRAGGLDTQYF.

J is TRBJ1-3 and V is TRBV18, with D perhaps TRBD1 (6 bases). Germline CDR1 reads KGHSH; CDR2 reads LQKENI. V dropped 1 base and J dropped 2 bases, with 12 bases sitting between them. The CDR3 has 16 amino acids. The CDR3 protein is CASSPQAGDTGNTIYF. For the CDR3, the DNA is TGTGCCAGCTCACCACAGGCGGGGGACACTGGAAACACCATATATTTT.

This clone was seen a few times. V gene TRBV4-1 combines with J gene TRBJ2-7; 8 bases match TRBD1. CDR1 is MGHRA and CDR2 is YSYEKL in the germline V gene. V shed 7 bases, J shed 0 bases, and the junction held 11 bases outside the gene matches. The CDR3 sequence is 16 residues long. The DNA for the CDR3 is TGCGCCAGCAACATATCCCCAGGGACAGGCTCCTACGAGCAGTACTTC. Translation gives CASNISPGTGSYEQYF.

This chain joins TRBV7-2 and TRBJ2-7; D uncertain. V lost 2 bases, J lost 7 bases, and 6 bases lay in between. CDR1 is SGHTA, CDR2 FQGNSA, per germline. The CDR3 is 11 amino acids. CDR3 nucleotide sequence: TGTGCCAGCAGCTTAAGCCCAGAGCAGTACTTC. It encodes CASSLSPEQYF.

V usage is TRBV5-1 and J usage is TRBJ2-5; 7 bases are shared with TRBD1. Germline V gene data show CDR1 as SGHRS and CDR2 as YFSETQ. Unmatched junction bases numbered 4, after V lost 0 bases and J lost 2 bases. The CDR3 is made up of 15 amino acids. The CDR3 nucleotides are TGCGCCAGCAGCTTGGAGGGGGCCGAGCAAGAGACCCAGTACTTC. Amino acids: CASSLEGAEQETQYF.

This clone was detected only once. The chain joins TRBV18 to TRBJ1-3; 9 bases match TRBD1. V shed 2 bases and J 1 base; nucleotides not matched to a gene: 6. This CDR3 has 17 residues. Germline values: CDR1 KGHSH, CDR2 LQKENI. CDR3 loop: CASSPIPDRGSGNTIYF. The DNA of the CDR3 is TGTGCCAGCTCACCAATCCCGGACAGGGGATCTGGAAACACCATATATTTT.

The rearrangement links TRBV2 to TRBJ1-6; a weak D match, TRBD1 (5 bases). CDR3 size: 16 residues. V lost 7 bases and J lost 3, with 16 bases in between. In germline, CDR1 is SNHLY, CDR2 FYNNEI. As DNA, the CDR3 is TGTGCCAGCATCGCCGCCGGGGGTAACTATAATTCACCCCTCCACTTT. Its translation is CASIAAGGNYNSPLHF.

In DNA form, the CDR3 reads TGTGCCAGTAGTATAGCCCCTACAGCCATCCCGTATAGCAATCAGCCCCAGCATTTT. This codes for CASSIAPTAIPYSNQPQHF. The V call is TRBV19, the J call TRBJ1-5; D is uncertain. Germline lookup yields CDR1 LNHDA and CDR2 SQIVND (reference sequence). The CDR3 totals 19 residues. Trimming removed 1 base from V and 0 bases from J, with 19 bases in between.

The chain has TRBV6-1 and TRBJ2-7, with D perhaps TRBD2 (6 bases). The V gene lost 4 bases and the J gene lost 5 bases, with 6 bases spanning the gap. CDR3 length: 11 residues. The germline V gene has CDR1 MNHNS and CDR2 SASEGT. DNA for the CDR3: TGTGCCAGCAGTGGGGGGGACGAGCAGTACTTC. As protein: CASSGGDEQYF.

This clone turned up a few times. The rearrangement joins TRBV25-1 to TRBJ2-7; 10 bases map to TRBD1. The CDR3 spans 18 residues. The V gene's germline CDR1 is MGHDK and CDR2 SYGVNS. V dropped 1 base and J dropped 6; count of bases not matched to a gene: 15. The CDR3 nucleotides are TGTGCCAGCAGTGAATCTAGGACGGGACAGGGGAGGAGAGCCGAGCAGTACTTC. Protein sequence: CASSESRTGQGRRAEQYF.

The CDR3 DNA is TGTGCCAGCAGTCACGGGGGGGCGATGACCGGGGAGCTGTTTTTT. This codes for CASSHGGAMTGELFF. The J gene is TRBJ2-2, the V gene TRBV6-5; 8 nucleotides agree with TRBD2. V was pared by 5 bases and J by 5 bases, with 7 bases of the junction left unmatched. CDR1 is MNHEY and CDR2 is SVGAGI in the germline V gene. There are 15 residues in the CDR3.